This T cell receptor (beta chain) is drawn from a study of regulatory T cells in long-lasting Graves disease. Per the germline V gene, CDR1 is SGHNT and CDR2 is YENEEA. CDR3 size: 14 residues. The sample holds many counts of this clonotype. The junction differs from germline at one of its ends, possibly a read error. Arm-PCR with iRepertoire HTBI primers amplified the CDR3 regions for these TCR beta libraries. TCRdb ran MiXCR on the multiplex PCR reads and lists one entry per CDR3 protein. This sample has roughly 430,000 distinct CDR3 sequences, with over 20% found just once. The time point is: persistent/refractory GD, antithyroid drugs over 5 years with positive TRAb. Isolated PBMC RNA provided the starting material for the TCR library.

J is TRBJ2-5 and V is TRBV11-3; D call uncertain. Sequencing used peripheral blood mononuclear cells (PBMCs), obtained when the disease was refractory, from a patient treated with antithyroid drugs. The receptor comes from a female donor with Graves disease. Here the CDR3 reads CASSLNGPQGTQYF. The CDR3 nucleotides read TGTGCCAGCAGCTTAAACGGGCCTCAAGGGACCCAGTACTTC. Drawing the rest from reference TRBV11-3 and TRBJ2-5, the complete variable domain is EAGVVQSPRYKIIEKKQPVAFWCNPISGHNTLYWYLQNLGQGPELLIRYENEEAVDDSQLPKDRFSAERLKGVDSTLKIQPAELGDSAVYLCASSLNGPQGTQYFGPGTRLLVL.